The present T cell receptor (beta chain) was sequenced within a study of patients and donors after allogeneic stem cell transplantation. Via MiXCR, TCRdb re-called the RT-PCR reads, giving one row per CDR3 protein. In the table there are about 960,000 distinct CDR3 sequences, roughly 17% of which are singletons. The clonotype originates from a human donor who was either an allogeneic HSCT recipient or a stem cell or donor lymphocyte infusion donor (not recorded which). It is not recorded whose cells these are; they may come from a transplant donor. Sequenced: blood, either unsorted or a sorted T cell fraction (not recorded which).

CDR3 sequence: CASSVLGRSNEKLFF. The CDR3 coding sequence is TGTGCCAGCAGCGTTCTGGGCAGATCTAATGAAAAACTGTTTTTT. The rearrangement joins TRBV9 to TRBJ1-4; D not certain. V shed 2 bases and J shed 3 bases, with 11 bases lying between them. Germline V lookup: CDR1 SGDLS, CDR2 YYNGEE. The CDR3 runs 15 residues.